This TCR beta chain was identified in a study of early T cells in non-severe SARS-CoV-2 infection (dated by TCRdb to about 2021). About the investigation overall: Because TCR sequencing was done on bulk RNA from unsorted whole blood, the alpha and beta chains could not be paired.

Receptors were amplified or captured by 5' RACE. Reads for this sample came from a NextSeq 500. In the TCR library protocol, unique molecular identifiers were attached to individual cDNA molecules to correct for PCR bias and sequencing error. Both TCR alpha and beta chains were sequenced, and tight co-correlation was observed between alpha and beta sequence abundances in each sample. The authors' pipeline ran thus. Decombinator V4 was used to annotate TCR sequences for V gene, J gene and CDR3. TCRs were defined as expanded if a significant change between any two time points was detected under a Poisson model with p below 0.0001. TCR abundances were normalised to the total number of TCRs sequenced per sample and were expressed as counts per million. MAIT TCRs were defined by TRAV1-2 paired with TRAJ12, TRAJ20 or TRAJ33, and iNKT TCRs by TRAV10 paired with TRAJ18. VDJdb, accessed 1 November 2021, was searched for CMV, EBV and SARS-CoV-2 annotated TCRs, excluding TCRs annotated for multiple antigens. The public reads were reprocessed in TCRdb via fastp at Q25 and MiXCR, keeping in-frame beta chains. Each record represents a unique CDR3 protein, reported with the most common genes and DNA among its rows. These V and J calls derive from TCRdb rather than the authors' analysis. The table for this sample lists nearly 110,000 distinct CDR3 sequences; 11% of them were counted only once. The ten largest clones add up to about 7.6% of the sample.

Paper-wide results and their limitations: VDJdb matching was skewed toward anti-spike CD8 responses and likely underestimated virus-specific expansions by missing private and CD4 specificities.

Trimmed from V: 6 bases; trimmed from J: 2 bases; junction bases lacking a gene match: 7. For CDR1 and CDR2, the germline V gene lists SGHTA and FQGNSA. From cysteine to phenylalanine, the CDR3 is 15 amino acids long. Only CDR3 DNA remains: 45 bases, in frame from the first base. The study was a case-control design nested within a healthcare worker cohort in London, UK, with weekly nasopharyngeal swab PCR tests and blood sampling. Healthcare workers were enrolled in the week of the UK lockdown, from 23 to 31 March 2020, and were followed every week for up to roughly 16 weeks. This clonotype was detected many times. This receptor's antigen is unknown. No much larger clonotype is one base removed from it; base qualities were not supplied.

The V gene is TRBV7-2 and the J gene is TRBJ2-1, with TRBD2 matching 7 junction bases. The source material was whole blood. The sequence derives from an adult who was a healthcare worker with PCR-confirmed SARS-CoV-2 infection or an uninfected control (not recorded which). At the DNA level, the sequence is TGTGCCAGCAGTCGAGCTAGCGGAACCTACAATGAGCAGTTCTTC. The resulting protein is CASSRASGTYNEQFF.